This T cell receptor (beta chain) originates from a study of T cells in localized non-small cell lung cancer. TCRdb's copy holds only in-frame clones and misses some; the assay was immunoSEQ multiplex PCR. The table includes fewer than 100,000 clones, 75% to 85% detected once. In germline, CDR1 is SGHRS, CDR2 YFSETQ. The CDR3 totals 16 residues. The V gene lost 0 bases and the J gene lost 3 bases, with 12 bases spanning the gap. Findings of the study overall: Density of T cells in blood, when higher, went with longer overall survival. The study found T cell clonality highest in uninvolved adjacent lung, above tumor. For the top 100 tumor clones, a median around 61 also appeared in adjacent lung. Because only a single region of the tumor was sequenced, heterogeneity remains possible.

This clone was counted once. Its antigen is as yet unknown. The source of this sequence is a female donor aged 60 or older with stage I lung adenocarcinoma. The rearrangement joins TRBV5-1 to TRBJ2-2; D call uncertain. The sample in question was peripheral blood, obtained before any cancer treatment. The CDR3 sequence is CASSLGDGRDTGELFF. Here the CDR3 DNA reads TGCGCCAGCAGCTTGGGAGACGGTAGGGACACCGGGGAGCTGTTTTTT.